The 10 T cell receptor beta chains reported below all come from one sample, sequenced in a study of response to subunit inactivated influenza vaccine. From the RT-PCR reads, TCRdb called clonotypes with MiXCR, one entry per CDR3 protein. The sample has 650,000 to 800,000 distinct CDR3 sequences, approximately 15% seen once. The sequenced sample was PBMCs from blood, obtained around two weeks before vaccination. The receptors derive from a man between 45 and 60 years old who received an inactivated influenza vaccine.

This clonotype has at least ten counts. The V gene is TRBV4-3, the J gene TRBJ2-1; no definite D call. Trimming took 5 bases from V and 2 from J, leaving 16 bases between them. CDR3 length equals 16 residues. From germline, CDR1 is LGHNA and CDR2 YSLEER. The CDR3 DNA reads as TGCGCCAGCAGCATAAGCTCGGGCGGCGCCTACAATGAGCAGTTCTTC. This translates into CASSISSGGAYNEQFF.

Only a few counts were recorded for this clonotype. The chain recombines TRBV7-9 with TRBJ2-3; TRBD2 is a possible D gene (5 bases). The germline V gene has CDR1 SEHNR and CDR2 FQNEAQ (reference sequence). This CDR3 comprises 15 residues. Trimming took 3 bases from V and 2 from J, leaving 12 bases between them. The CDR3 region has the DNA TGTGCCAGCAGCTTCCCTAGCACTAACACAGATACGCAGTATTTT. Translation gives CASSFPSTNTDTQYF.

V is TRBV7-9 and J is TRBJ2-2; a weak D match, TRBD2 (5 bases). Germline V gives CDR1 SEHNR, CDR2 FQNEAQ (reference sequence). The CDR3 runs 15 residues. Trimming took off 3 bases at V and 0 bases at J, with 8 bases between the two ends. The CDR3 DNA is TGTGCCAGCAGCTTTGTGCGGGCGAACACCGGGGAGCTGTTTTTT. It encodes CASSFVRANTGELFF. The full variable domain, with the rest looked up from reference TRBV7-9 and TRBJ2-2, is DTGVSQNPRHKITKRGQNVTFRCDPISEHNRLYWYRQTLGQGPEFLTYFQNEAQLEKSRLLSDRFSAERPKGSFSTLEIQRTEQGDSAMYLCASSFVRANTGELFFGEGSRLTVL.

The CDR3 spells CASSSGDYRNTDTQYF. In nucleotides, the CDR3 is TGCGCCAGCAGCTCCGGGGACTACCGAAACACAGATACGCAGTATTTT. The rearrangement links TRBV5-1 to TRBJ2-3, with 7 bases fitting TRBD2. The germline V gene encodes CDR1 SGHRS and CDR2 YFSETQ. Unmatched junction bases numbered 9, after V lost 3 bases and J lost 2 bases. The length of the CDR3 is 16 residues.

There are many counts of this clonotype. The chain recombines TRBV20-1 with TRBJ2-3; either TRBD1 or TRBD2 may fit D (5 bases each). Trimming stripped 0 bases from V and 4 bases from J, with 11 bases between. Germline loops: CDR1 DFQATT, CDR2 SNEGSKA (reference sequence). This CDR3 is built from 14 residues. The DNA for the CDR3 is TGCAGTGCTAGAGATAGAGGGGTAGCAGATACGCAGTATTTT. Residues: CSARDRGVADTQYF.

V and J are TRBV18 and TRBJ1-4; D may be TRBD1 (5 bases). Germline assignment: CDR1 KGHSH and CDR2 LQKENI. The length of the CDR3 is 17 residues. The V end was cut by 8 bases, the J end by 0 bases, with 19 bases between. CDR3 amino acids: CASRSRTGTATNEKLFF. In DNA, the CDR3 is TGTGCCAGCCGAAGCCGAACAGGAACTGCAACTAATGAAAAACTGTTTTTT.

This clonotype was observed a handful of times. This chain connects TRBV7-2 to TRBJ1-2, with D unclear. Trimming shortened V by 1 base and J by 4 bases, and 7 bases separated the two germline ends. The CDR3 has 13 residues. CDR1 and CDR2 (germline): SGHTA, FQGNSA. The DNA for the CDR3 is TGTGCCAGCAGCTTAGAAGCATCCTATGGCTACACCTTC. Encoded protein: CASSLEASYGYTF.

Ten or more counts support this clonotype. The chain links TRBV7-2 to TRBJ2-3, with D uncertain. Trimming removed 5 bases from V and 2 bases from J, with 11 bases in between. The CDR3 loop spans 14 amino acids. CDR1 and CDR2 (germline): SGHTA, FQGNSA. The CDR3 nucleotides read TGTGCCAGCAGCCCAGACTCAAACACAGATACGCAGTATTTT. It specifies CASSPDSNTDTQYF.

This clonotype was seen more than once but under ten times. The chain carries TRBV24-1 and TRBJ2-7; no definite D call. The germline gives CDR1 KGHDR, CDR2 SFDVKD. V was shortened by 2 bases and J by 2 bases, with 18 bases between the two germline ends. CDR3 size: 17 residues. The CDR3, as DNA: TGTGCCACCAGTGATTGGCCCTCTAGGACGGATACCTACGAGCAGTACTTC. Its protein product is CATSDWPSRTDTYEQYF.

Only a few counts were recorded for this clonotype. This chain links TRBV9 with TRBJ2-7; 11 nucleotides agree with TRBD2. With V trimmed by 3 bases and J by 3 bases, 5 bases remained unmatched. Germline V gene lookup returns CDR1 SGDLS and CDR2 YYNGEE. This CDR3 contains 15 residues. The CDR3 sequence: CASSESSGGVYEQYF. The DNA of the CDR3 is TGTGCCAGCAGCGAAAGTAGCGGGGGGGTCTACGAGCAGTACTTC.